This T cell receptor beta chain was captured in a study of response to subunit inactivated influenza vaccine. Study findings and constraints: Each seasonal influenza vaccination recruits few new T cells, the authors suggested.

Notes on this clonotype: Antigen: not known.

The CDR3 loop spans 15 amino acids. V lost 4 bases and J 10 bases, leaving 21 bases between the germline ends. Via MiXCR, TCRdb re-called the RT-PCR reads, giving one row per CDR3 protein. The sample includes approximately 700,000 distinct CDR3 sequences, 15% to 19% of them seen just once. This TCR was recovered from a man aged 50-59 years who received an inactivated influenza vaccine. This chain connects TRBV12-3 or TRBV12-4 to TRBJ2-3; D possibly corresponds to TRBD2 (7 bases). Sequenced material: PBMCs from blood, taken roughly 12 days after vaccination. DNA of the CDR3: TGTGCCAGCAGTTGGACACGTCGGGGGGCCACATCGCAGTATTTT. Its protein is CASSWTRRGATSQYF.